The 21 T cell receptor beta chains below come from one sample, sequenced in a study of T cell responses to AZD1222 COVID-19 vaccine. Profiled with immunoSEQ multiplex PCR; TCRdb holds only in-frame clones, not every one. The top ten clones hold 1.3% of a sample with 180,000 or so clones, roughly 94% of them seen once. Sample: peripheral blood, taken 28 days after the second AZD1222 dose. The source is an adult who received the AZD1222 COVID-19 vaccine.

The chain carries TRBV28 and TRBJ2-5, with D perhaps matching TRBD1 (5 bases). V was pared by 3 bases and J by 4 bases, with 12 bases between. Germline V gene data show CDR1 as MDHEN and CDR2 as SYDVKM. This CDR3 is built from 14 residues. CDR3: CASSFWQGGETQYF. The CDR3 region has the DNA TGTGCCAGCAGTTTTTGGCAGGGTGGAGAGACCCAGTACTTC.

The chain joins TRBV12-5 to TRBJ2-7; 15 positions match TRBD2. The CDR3 loop spans 18 amino acids. Trimming cost V 5 bases and J 3 bases; bases outside gene matches: 11. The germline CDR1 and CDR2 sequences are LGHNT and FRNRAP. The CDR3 sequence is CASGRTSGGAALGYEQYF. CDR3 coding DNA: TGTGCTAGTGGTCGGACTAGCGGGGGGGCCGCCCTTGGCTACGAGCAGTACTTC.

The rearrangement links TRBV2 to TRBJ1-1; possible D gene TRBD1, 5 bases. The CDR3 has 14 amino acids. CDR1 SNHLY and CDR2 FYNNEI come from the germline V gene. With 1 base removed from V and 3 bases from J, the gap between germline ends came to 9 bases. CDR3: CASSEGRGDTEAFF. The CDR3 DNA reads as TGTGCCAGCAGTGAAGGTCGGGGGGACACTGAAGCTTTCTTT.

The rearrangement uses TRBV7-2 and TRBJ2-2, with D perhaps being TRBD1 or TRBD2 (5 bases each). V was clipped by 1 base and J by 0 bases, with 12 bases between them. This CDR3 region has 17 residues. The germline gives CDR1 SGHTA, CDR2 FQGNSA. The CDR3 DNA follows: TGTGCCAGCAGCTTAGGCCCTCGGGGCGCGAACACCGGGGAGCTGTTTTTT. Amino acids: CASSLGPRGANTGELFF.

This chain uses TRBV28 with TRBJ2-6, with D perhaps being TRBD1 or TRBD2 (6 bases each). The CDR3 is made up of 14 amino acids. CDR1 and CDR2 (germline): MDHEN, SYDVKM. The V end was cut by 6 bases, the J end by 2 bases, with 8 bases between. CDR3 DNA: TGTGCCAGCAGAAGGGGGGCTGGGGCCAACGTCCTGACTTTC. Translation gives CASRRGAGANVLTF.

This clone showed up just once. V usage is TRBV7-9 and J usage is TRBJ2-1; D might be TRBD1 or TRBD2, each matching 5 bases. The V end lost 0 bases, the J end lost 8 bases, and 17 bases lay between the germline ends. Germline loops: CDR1 SEHNR, CDR2 FQNEAQ (reference sequence). The length of the CDR3 is 16 residues. The chain's CDR3 is CASSLAPGTLGDEQFF. The DNA of the CDR3 is TGTGCCAGCAGCTTAGCTCCGGGGACCCTGGGTGATGAGCAGTTCTTC.

The chain recombines TRBV7-6 with TRBJ1-6; no definite D call. V lost 5 bases and J lost 7, with 15 bases in between. The germline CDR1 and CDR2 sequences are SGHVS and FNYEAQ. This CDR3 spans 15 amino acids. In DNA, the CDR3 is TGTGCCAGCAGCCTCACTCAGGCCGGCAATTCACCCCTCCACTTT. Its protein product is CASSLTQAGNSPLHF.

The chain is built from TRBV25-1 and TRBJ2-5, with TRBD2 identical over 8 bases. V shed 2 bases and J 5 bases; nucleotides not matched to a gene: 10. The CDR3 totals 16 residues. The V gene's germline CDR1 is MGHDK and CDR2 SYGVNS. CDR3 DNA: TGTGCCAGCAGTGAAGGTACCCGGACTAGCAGCGAGACCCAGTACTTC. Protein: CASSEGTRTSSETQYF.

In DNA form, the CDR3 reads TGTGCCAGCAGTTTATTAGGAAGCACAGATACGCAGTATTTT. Its protein is CASSLLGSTDTQYF. The chain is built from TRBV27 and TRBJ2-3; the D is unclear. CDR1 is MNHEY and CDR2 is SMNVEV in the germline V gene (reference sequence). CDR3 length: 14 residues. V gave up 1 base and J gave up 0 bases, with 5 bases separating them.

The chain uses TRBV30 and TRBJ2-2; TRBD1 aligns across 7 bases. Germline V gene sequence: CDR1 GTSNPN, CDR2 SVGIG (reference sequence). With 3 bases clipped from V and 3 bases from J, the junction kept 7 bases outside the gene matches. The CDR3 is 15 amino acids. CDR3: CAWRPLGTDTGELFF. CDR3 nucleotide sequence: TGTGCCTGGAGACCACTCGGGACAGACACCGGGGAGCTGTTTTTT.

The rearrangement joins TRBV6-5 to TRBJ1-1, with 9 bases that match TRBD1. The germline V gene has CDR1 MNHEY and CDR2 SVGAGI. This CDR3 has 13 residues. After removal of 7 bases from V and 4 bases from J, the junction contained 4 bases not matched to a gene. The CDR3 loop reads CASTRTGATEAFF. CDR3 coding DNA: TGTGCCAGCACGCGGACAGGGGCCACTGAAGCTTTCTTT.

The chain links TRBV7-9 to TRBJ1-2; 7 bases are a match to TRBD1. V lost 4 bases, J lost 1 base, and 0 bases stayed unmatched. Germline lookup yields CDR1 SEHNR and CDR2 FQNEAQ (reference sequence). The CDR3 sequence is 13 residues long. The chain's CDR3 is CASSSGGNYGYTF. DNA of the CDR3: TGTGCCAGCAGCTCAGGGGGTAACTATGGCTACACCTTC.

The chain employs TRBV11-3 and TRBJ2-2, with D possibly being TRBD1 (6 bases). Germline lookup yields CDR1 SGHNT and CDR2 YENEEA. The CDR3 contains 18 residues. V was pared by 4 bases and J by 3 bases, with 21 bases between. The DNA for the CDR3 is TGTGCCAGCAGCTCATTGGGGTGGGGGCAGGAGGACACCGGGGAGCTGTTTTTT. The encoded protein is CASSSLGWGQEDTGELFF. Combining the CDR3 with reference TRBV11-3 and TRBJ2-2 gives the whole variable domain EAGVVQSPRYKIIEKKQPVAFWCNPISGHNTLYWYLQNLGQGPELLIRYENEEAVDDSQLPKDRFSAERLKGVDSTLKIQPAELGDSAVYLCASSSLGWGQEDTGELFFGEGSRLTVL.

CDR3: CASIPGLPNEKLFF. The CDR3 coding sequence is TGTGCCAGCATTCCGGGGCTCCCTAATGAAAAACTGTTTTTT. The chain employs TRBV2 and TRBJ1-4; tentative D call: TRBD1 (5 bases). CDR1 and CDR2 (germline): SNHLY, FYNNEI. V lost 7 bases and J lost 3, with 12 bases in between. The length of the CDR3 is 14 residues.

The CDR3 sequence: CARGLLVGDTGELFF. The DNA of the CDR3 is TGTGCCAGAGGTTTGCTAGTTGGCGACACCGGGGAGCTGTTTTTT. This rearrangement joins TRBV5-3 to TRBJ2-2; D not certain. TRBV5-3 is flagged as an ORF with uncertain function. Trimming left V 7 bases short and J 3 bases short, with 16 bases between. The CDR3 extends over 15 amino acids.

The V call is TRBV7-3, the J call TRBJ2-1; D possibly corresponds to TRBD2 (6 bases). The germline CDR1 and CDR2 sequences are SGHTA and FQGTGA. V lost 4 bases and J lost 5, with 9 bases in between. CDR3 size: 13 residues. DNA of the CDR3: TGTGCCAGCAGCTCGGGAGCCCACAATGAGCAGTTCTTC. As protein: CASSSGAHNEQFF.

The genes are TRBV5-5 and TRBJ2-7; no firm D call. The length of the CDR3 is 12 residues. V was pared by 4 bases and J by 6 bases, with 11 bases between. CDR1 is SGHKS, CDR2 YYEKEE, per germline (reference sequence). CDR3 sequence: CASSTMVGEQYF. CDR3 in DNA: TGTGCCAGCAGCACCATGGTGGGCGAGCAGTACTTC.

The J gene is TRBJ1-2, the V gene TRBV19; maybe TRBD1 (6 bases). The CDR3 is 15 residues long. The V gene lost 5 bases and the J gene lost 5 bases, with 18 bases spanning the gap. Germline assignment: CDR1 LNHDA and CDR2 SQIVND (reference sequence). The CDR3 region has the DNA TGTGCCAGTAGTCCTACGGACAGATTTTCTTATGGCTACACCTTC. The encoded protein is CASSPTDRFSYGYTF.

The chain employs TRBV10-1 and TRBJ2-7; no reliable D call. V dropped 3 bases and J dropped 3 bases, with 9 bases sitting between them. Germline V gene data show CDR1 as WNHNN and CDR2 as SYGVQD (reference sequence). This CDR3 has 13 residues. CDR3 DNA: TGCGCCAGCAGTGATCGCCCGCACTACGAGCAGTACTTC. This translates into CASSDRPHYEQYF.

The rearrangement uses TRBV28 and TRBJ1-5, with D perhaps matching TRBD1 (5 bases). V shed 2 bases and J shed 2 bases, with 16 bases lying between them. The CDR3 is made up of 17 amino acids. Germline CDR1 reads MDHEN; CDR2 reads SYDVKM. In DNA form, the CDR3 reads TGTGCCAGCAGTTTACAGCGTGGGGCAGGAGGCAATCAGCCCCAGCATTTT. Protein sequence: CASSLQRGAGGNQPQHF. The variable domain in full, completed from reference TRBV28 and TRBJ1-5, reads DVKVTQSSRYLVKRTGEKVFLECVQDMDHENMFWYRQDPGLGLRLIYFSYDVKMKEKGDIPEGYSVSREKKERFSLILESASTNQTSMYLCASSLQRGAGGNQPQHFGDGTRLSIL.

CDR3 DNA sequence: TGTGCCAGCAGCTTAGACCGGAACAATGAGCAGTTCTTC. It codes for CASSLDRNNEQFF. The chain uses TRBV7-8 and TRBJ2-1, with unresolved D. The ends were cut back, 1 base at V and 5 bases at J, with 6 bases in the middle. The V gene's germline CDR1 is SGHVS and CDR2 FQNEAQ. The CDR3 loop spans 13 amino acids.